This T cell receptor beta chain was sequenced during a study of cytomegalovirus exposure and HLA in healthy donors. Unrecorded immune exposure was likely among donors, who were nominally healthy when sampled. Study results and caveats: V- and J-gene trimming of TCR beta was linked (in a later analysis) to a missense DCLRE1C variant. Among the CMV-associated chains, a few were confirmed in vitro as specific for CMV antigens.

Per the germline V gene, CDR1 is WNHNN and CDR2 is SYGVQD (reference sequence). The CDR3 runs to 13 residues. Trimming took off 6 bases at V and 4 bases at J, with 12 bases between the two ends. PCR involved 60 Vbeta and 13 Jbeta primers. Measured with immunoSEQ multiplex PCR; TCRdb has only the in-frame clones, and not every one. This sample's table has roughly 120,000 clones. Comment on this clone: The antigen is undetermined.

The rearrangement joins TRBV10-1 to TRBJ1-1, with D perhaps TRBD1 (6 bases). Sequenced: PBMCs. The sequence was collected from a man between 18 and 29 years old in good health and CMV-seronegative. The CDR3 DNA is TGCGCCAGCAGAGACAGGTTGGCCACTGAAGCTTTCTTT. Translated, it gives CASRDRLATEAFF.